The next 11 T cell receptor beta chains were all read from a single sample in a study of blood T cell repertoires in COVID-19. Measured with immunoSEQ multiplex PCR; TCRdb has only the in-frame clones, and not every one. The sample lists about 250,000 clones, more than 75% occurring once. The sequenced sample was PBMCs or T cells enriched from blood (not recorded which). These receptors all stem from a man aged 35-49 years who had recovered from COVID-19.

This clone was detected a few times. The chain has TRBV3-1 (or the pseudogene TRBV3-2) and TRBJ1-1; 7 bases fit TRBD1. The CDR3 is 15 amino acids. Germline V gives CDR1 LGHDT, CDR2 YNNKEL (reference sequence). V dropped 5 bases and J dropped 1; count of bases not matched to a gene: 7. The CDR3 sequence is CASSSTDRANTEAFF. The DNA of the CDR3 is TGTGCCAGCAGCTCCACCGACAGGGCGAACACTGAAGCTTTCTTT.

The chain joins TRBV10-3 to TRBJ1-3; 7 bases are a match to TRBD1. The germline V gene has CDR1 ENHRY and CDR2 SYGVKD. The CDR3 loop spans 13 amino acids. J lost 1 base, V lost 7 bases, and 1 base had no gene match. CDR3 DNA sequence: TGTGCCATCACGACAGGGTCTGGAAACACCATATATTTT. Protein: CAITTGSGNTIYF.

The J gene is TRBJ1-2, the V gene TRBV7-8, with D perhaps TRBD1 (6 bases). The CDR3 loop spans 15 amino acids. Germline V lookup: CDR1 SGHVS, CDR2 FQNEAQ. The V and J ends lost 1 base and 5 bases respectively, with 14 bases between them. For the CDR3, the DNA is TGTGCCAGCAGCTTAGGACAGGTTCGGGGTTATGGCTACACCTTC. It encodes CASSLGQVRGYGYTF.

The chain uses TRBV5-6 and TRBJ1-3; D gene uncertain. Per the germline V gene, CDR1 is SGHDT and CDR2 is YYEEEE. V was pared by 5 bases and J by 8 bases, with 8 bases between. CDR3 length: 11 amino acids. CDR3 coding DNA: TGTGCCAGCAGTTACGGGGACACCATATATTTT. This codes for CASSYGDTIYF.

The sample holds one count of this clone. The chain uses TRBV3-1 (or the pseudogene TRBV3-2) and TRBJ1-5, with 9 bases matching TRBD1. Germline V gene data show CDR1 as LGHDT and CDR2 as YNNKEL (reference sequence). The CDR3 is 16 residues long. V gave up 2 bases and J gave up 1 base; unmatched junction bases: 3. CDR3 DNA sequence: TGTGCCAGCAGCCAATCCGGACAGGGGAGCAATCAGCCCCAGCATTTT. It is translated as CASSQSGQGSNQPQHF.

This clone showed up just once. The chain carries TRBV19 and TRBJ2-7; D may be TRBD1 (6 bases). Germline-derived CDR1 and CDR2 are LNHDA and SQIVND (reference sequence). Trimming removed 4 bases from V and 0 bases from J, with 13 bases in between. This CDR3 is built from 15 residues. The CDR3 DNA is TGTGCCAGTAGTACACAGGGTTTCAACTCCTACGAGCAGTACTTC. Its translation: CASSTQGFNSYEQYF.

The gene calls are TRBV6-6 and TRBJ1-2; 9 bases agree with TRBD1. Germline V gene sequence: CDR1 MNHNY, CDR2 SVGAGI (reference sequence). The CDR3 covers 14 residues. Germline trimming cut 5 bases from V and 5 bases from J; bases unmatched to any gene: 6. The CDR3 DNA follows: TGTGCCAGCAGTGCCTGGACAGGGGAATATGGCTACACCTTC. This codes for CASSAWTGEYGYTF.

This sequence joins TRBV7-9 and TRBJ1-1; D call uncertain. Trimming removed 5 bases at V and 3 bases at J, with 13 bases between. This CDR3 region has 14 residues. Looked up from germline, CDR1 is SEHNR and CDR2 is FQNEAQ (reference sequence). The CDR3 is CASSLNTGDTEAFF. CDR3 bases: TGTGCCAGCAGCCTAAACACCGGAGACACTGAAGCTTTCTTT. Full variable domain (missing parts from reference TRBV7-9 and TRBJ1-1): DTGVSQNPRHKITKRGQNVTFRCDPISEHNRLYWYRQTLGQGPEFLTYFQNEAQLEKSRLLSDRFSAERPKGSFSTLEIQRTEQGDSAMYLCASSLNTGDTEAFFGQGTRLTVV.

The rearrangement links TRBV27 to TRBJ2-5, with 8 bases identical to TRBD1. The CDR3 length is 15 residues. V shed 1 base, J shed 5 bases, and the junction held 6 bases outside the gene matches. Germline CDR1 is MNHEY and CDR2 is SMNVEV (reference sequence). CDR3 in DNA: TGTGCCAGCAGTTTATGGACAGGGCAGGGGGAGACCCAGTACTTC. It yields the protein CASSLWTGQGETQYF.

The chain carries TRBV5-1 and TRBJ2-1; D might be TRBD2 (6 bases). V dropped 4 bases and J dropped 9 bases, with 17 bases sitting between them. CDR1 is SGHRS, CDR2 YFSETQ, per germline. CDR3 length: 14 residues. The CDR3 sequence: CASSPGIAGGEQFF. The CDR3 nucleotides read TGCGCCAGCAGCCCCGGGATTGCCGGGGGTGAGCAGTTCTTC.

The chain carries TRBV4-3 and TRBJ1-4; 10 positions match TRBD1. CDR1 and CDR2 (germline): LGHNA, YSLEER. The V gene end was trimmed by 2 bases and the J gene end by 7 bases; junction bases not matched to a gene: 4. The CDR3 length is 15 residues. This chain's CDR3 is CASSQTDRGFEKLFF. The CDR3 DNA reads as TGCGCCAGCAGCCAAACGGACAGGGGGTTTGAAAAACTGTTTTTT.